The clone carrying this T cell receptor beta chain was seen only once. Its target is unknown. These data come from a study of cytomegalovirus exposure and HLA in healthy donors. Findings of the study overall: There were some public TCRs occurring in many donors, but most TCR sequences were rare.

V gave up 1 base and J gave up 6 bases, with 12 bases separating them. In germline, CDR1 is SGHAT, CDR2 FQNNGV. The CDR3 runs to 14 residues. Clones were read by immunoSEQ multiplex PCR, and TCRdb kept only the in-frame ones, dropping some. The table lists some 98,000 clones, around nine tenths of them singletons. The J gene is TRBJ1-2, the V gene TRBV11-2; a weak D match, TRBD1 (6 bases). The sequencing sample was made of PBMCs. The clonotype was recovered from a woman in her 30s in good health and CMV-seronegative. The CDR3 spells CASSLVGTRDGYTF. The CDR3 DNA reads as TGTGCCAGCAGCTTAGTAGGGACAAGAGATGGCTACACCTTC.